The rows below give T cell receptor beta chains drawn from one sample of a study of molecular identifiers for immune sequencing clone quantification. TCRdb reanalysed the PCR reads using MiXCR and keeps one entry per CDR3 protein. The sample comprises thousands of distinct CDR3 sequences, 30% to 40% of which are singletons, and roughly 4.8% rests with the top ten. The specimen sequenced was naive CD8+ T cells from blood, with Jurkat cell RNA spiked in. These receptor sequences come from a human donor in good health. Some libraries in this study had Jurkat cell RNA spiked in. Both conserved end residues are part of each CDR3. Each record gives: clone size, J gene, V gene, D gene, CDR3 protein, CDR3 DNA. The D gene is left open where the match is weak. Size is omitted from some rows. Given values are once, few, many or a class for expanded clones.

.,TRBJ2-5,TRBV4-2,.,CASSQEVTGGETQYF,TGTGCCAGCAGCCAAGAAGTGACAGGAGGGGAGACCCAGTACTTC
.,TRBJ2-3,TRBV9,.,CASSVGLSTDTLYF,TGTGCCAGCAGCGTAGGACTGAGCACAGATACGCTGTATTTT
.,TRBJ2-7,TRBV4-3,.,CASSQAPSSEQCF,TGCGCCAGCAGCCAGGCACCTAGCTCCGAGCAGTGCTTC
.,TRBJ1-1,TRBV2,.,CASSPWGKAEAFF,TGTGCCAGCAGCCCTTGGGGCAAGGCTGAAGCTTTCTTT
.,TRBJ2-3,TRBV25-1,.,CASSEHRALDTQYF,TGTGCCAGCAGTGAGCACAGGGCTCTGGATACGCAGTATTTT
large,TRBJ2-3,TRBV7-8,TRBD2,CASSPSGRTDTQYF,TGTGCCAGCAGCCCTAGCGGGAGAACAGATACGCAGTATTTT
few,TRBJ1-5,TRBV6-1,.,CASSKGGNQPQHF,TGTGCCAGCAGTAAGGGGGGCAATCAGCCCCAGCATTTT
.,TRBJ2-3,TRBV6-2/TRBV6-3,.,CASSYLTVTDTQYF,TGTGCCAGCAGTTATCTCACAGTAACAGATACGCAGTATTTT
.,TRBJ2-5,TRBV9,.,CSSSVGVRGGQETQYF,TGTTCCAGCAGCGTAGGGGTCAGGGGAGGACAAGAGACCCAGTACTTC
.,TRBJ2-5,TRBV4-1,TRBD2,CASSAGTSGSWIETQYF,TGCGCCAGCAGCGCAGGAACTAGCGGGAGTTGGATAGAGACCCAGTACTTC
once,TRBJ2-1,TRBV23-1,.,CASTLPANQEPQFF,TGCGCCAGCACGTTGCCGGCCAACCAAGAGCCCCAGTTCTTC
.,TRBJ2-2,TRBV2,TRBD1,CANSTGELAPGELFF,TGTGCCAACAGTACAGGGGAACTGGCGCCCGGGGAGCTGTTTTTT
.,TRBJ2-3,TRBV7-9,TRBD1,CASSILLQGDGKYSTDTQYF,TGTGCCAGCAGCATCTTACTACAGGGGGACGGGAAGTACAGCACAGATACGCAGTATTTT
few,TRBJ1-1,TRBV9,.,CASSVEGGPTGRLNTEAFF,TGTGCCAGCAGCGTAGAGGGGGGGCCAACGGGACGGTTAAACACTGAAGCTTTCTTT
.,TRBJ2-2,TRBV28,.,CASSPITTGVAGELFF,TGTGCCAGCAGTCCGATAACTACGGGAGTCGCCGGGGAGCTGTTTTTT
.,TRBJ1-3,TRBV6-5,.,CASSLLGRSGNTIYF,TGTGCCAGCAGTTTGTTGGGCCGCTCTGGAAACACCATATATTTT